This entry lists 8 T cell receptor beta chains sequenced from one sample in a study of cytomegalovirus exposure and HLA in healthy donors. The PCR contained 60 Vbeta and 13 Jbeta primers. The data were produced by immunoSEQ multiplex PCR, yet TCRdb's version contains in-frame clones alone and is incomplete. Altogether 150,000 or so clones are present, about four fifths being singletons, with the ten largest covering less than 10%. The specimen sequenced was PBMCs. Source of these receptors: a man aged 25-45 years in good health and CMV-seropositive.

This clone was seen once. The chain combines TRBV7-9 with TRBJ2-7; 8 nucleotides agree with TRBD1. The J segment lost 5 bases and the V segment lost 4 bases, leaving 10 bases of the junction unmatched. This CDR3 spans 15 amino acids. CDR1 and CDR2 (germline): SEHNR, FQNEAQ (reference sequence). The CDR3 protein is CASSSTPPTGDEQYF. CDR3 sequence (DNA): TGTGCCAGCAGCTCCACCCCCCCGACAGGGGACGAGCAGTACTTC.

The rearrangement joins TRBV25-1 to TRBJ2-7; tentative D call: TRBD1 (6 bases). Trimming shortened V by 2 bases and J by 3 bases, and 14 bases separated the two germline ends. This CDR3 has 15 residues. Germline V CDR1 and CDR2: MGHDK, SYGVNS. The CDR3 DNA reads as TGTGCCAGCAGTGAACAACTAGGGGGAATCTACGAGCAGTACTTC. Amino acids: CASSEQLGGIYEQYF.

The chain combines TRBV9 with TRBJ1-1; the D gene is possibly TRBD1 (5 bases). Germline lookup yields CDR1 SGDLS and CDR2 YYNGEE. V was shortened by 0 bases and J by 4 bases, with 13 bases between the two germline ends. The CDR3 covers 15 residues. The CDR3 region has the DNA TGTGCCAGCAGCGTAGGCCCCCCCGGGGGCACTGAAGCTTTCTTT. Protein: CASSVGPPGGTEAFF. Variable domain in full (rest from reference TRBV9 and TRBJ1-1): DSGVTQTPKHLITATGQRVTLRCSPRSGDLSVYWYQQSLDQGLQFLIQYYNGEERAKGNILERFSAQQFPDLHSELNLSSLELGDSALYFCASSVGPPGGTEAFFGQGTRLTVV.

The rearrangement uses TRBV12-5 and TRBJ1-6; D unresolved. The germline CDR1 and CDR2 sequences are LGHNT and FRNRAP. The CDR3 has 15 residues. Trimming took off 1 base at V and 3 bases at J, with 7 bases between the two ends. The CDR3 here is CASGLASNYNSPLHF. The CDR3 nucleotides are TGTGCTAGTGGTTTGGCCAGTAACTATAATTCACCCCTCCACTTT.

The rearrangement joins TRBV18 to TRBJ2-7; D perhaps matches TRBD1 (5 bases). This CDR3 comprises 17 residues. V was cut by 2 bases and J by 3 bases, with 20 bases left in between. Germline V gene lookup returns CDR1 KGHSH and CDR2 LQKENI. This chain's CDR3 is CASSPSSARVLRYEQYF. DNA of the CDR3: TGTGCCAGCTCACCATCAAGCGCCAGGGTACTTCGCTACGAGCAGTACTTC.

The V gene is TRBV5-1, the J gene TRBJ2-3; no reliable D call. V lost 2 bases to trimming and J lost 5 bases, with 3 bases between them. The CDR3 is 11 amino acids. CDR1 SGHRS and CDR2 YFSETQ come from the germline V gene. CDR3 bases: TGCGCCAGCAGCTTTCAAGATACGCAGTATTTT. Translation: CASSFQDTQYF.

V is TRBV4-1 and J is TRBJ2-1; 8 positions agree with TRBD2. From germline, CDR1 is MGHRA and CDR2 YSYEKL. After removal of 4 bases from V and 4 bases from J, the junction contained 9 bases not matched to a gene. CDR3 length equals 16 residues. The DNA for the CDR3 is TGCGCCAGCAGCCTAGACGGGGGGGCATATTACAATGAGCAGTTCTTC. This translates into CASSLDGGAYYNEQFF.

The chain is built from TRBV25-1 and TRBJ2-1, with a possible D match to TRBD1 (6 bases). The germline V gene has CDR1 MGHDK and CDR2 SYGVNS. The CDR3 totals 15 residues. V was pared by 4 bases and J by 5 bases, with 15 bases between. DNA of the CDR3: TGTGCCAGCAGTGTTACAGGGTTTATAGACAATGAGCAGTTCTTC. Its translation is CASSVTGFIDNEQFF.